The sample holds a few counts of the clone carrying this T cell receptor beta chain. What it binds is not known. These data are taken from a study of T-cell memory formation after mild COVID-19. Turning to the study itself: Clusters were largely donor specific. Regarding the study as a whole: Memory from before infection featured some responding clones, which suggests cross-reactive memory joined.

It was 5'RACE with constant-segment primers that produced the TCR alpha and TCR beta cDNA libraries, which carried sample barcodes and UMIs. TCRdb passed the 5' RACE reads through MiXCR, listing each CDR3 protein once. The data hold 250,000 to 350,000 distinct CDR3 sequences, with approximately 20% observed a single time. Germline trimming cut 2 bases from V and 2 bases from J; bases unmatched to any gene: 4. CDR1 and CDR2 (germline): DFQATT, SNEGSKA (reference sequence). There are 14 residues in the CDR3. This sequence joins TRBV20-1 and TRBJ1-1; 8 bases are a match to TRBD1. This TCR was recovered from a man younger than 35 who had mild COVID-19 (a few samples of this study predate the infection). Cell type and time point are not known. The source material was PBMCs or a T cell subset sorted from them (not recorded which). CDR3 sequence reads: CSARRQGQNTEAFF. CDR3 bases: TGCAGTGCTAGAAGACAGGGGCAAAACACTGAAGCTTTCTTT.